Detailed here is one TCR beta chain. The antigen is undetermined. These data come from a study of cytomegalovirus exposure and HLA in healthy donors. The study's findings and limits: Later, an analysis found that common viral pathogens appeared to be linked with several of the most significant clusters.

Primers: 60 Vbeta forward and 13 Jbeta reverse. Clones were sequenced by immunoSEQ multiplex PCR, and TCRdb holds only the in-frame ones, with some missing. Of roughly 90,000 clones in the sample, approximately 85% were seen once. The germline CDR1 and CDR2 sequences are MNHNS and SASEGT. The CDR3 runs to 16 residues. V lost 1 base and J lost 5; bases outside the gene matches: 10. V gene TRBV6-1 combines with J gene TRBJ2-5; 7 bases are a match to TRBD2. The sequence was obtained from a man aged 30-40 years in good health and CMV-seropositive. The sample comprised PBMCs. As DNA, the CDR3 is TGTGCCAGCAGTGAAGAGTGGGAGGGGAACGGGGAGACCCAGTACTTC. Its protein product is CASSEEWEGNGETQYF.